This T cell receptor (beta chain) is drawn from a study of T-cell reconstitution after alpha-beta-depleted transplantation in children. Broader study findings: One year post-transplant, T-cell counts and diversity were largely derived from T cells produced anew. Alpha-beta T cells present about two months after transplant were reported to originate from several hundred expanded graft clones. Some patients' high day-60 TCRbeta diversity was attributed to recipient cells surviving conditioning.

The CDR3 has 15 residues. The germline V gene has CDR1 DFQATT and CDR2 SNEGSKA (reference sequence). Trimming removed 5 bases from V and 4 bases from J; junction bases left unmatched: 9. This clonotype was counted between two and nine times. What it recognizes is unknown. Unique molecular identifiers were used to barcode this TCRbeta library. TCRdb called the PCR reads again in MiXCR, with one record for every CDR3 protein. This table has around 500,000 distinct CDR3 sequences, more than 20% appearing once. This sequence originates from a boy younger than two who had a stem cell transplant for acute myeloid leukemia, so the T cells may come from the graft donor. This rearrangement joins TRBV20-1 to TRBJ2-2, with 8 bases matching TRBD2. Sequences were derived from PBMCs, mostly from graft donor cells, sampled 360 days after TCRalphabeta/CD19-depleted stem cell transplant. CDR3 in amino acids: CSAPSPSGGTGELFF. DNA for the CDR3: TGCAGTGCTCCGTCGCCGAGCGGGGGCACCGGGGAGCTGTTTTTT.